These T cell receptor beta chains were read from a single sample in a study of shared T cell receptors in the human thymus. Measured with immunoSEQ multiplex PCR; TCRdb has only the in-frame clones, and not every one. The sample lists roughly 710,000 clones, 80% to 90% occurring once. These same data were also listed under a study on human thymus T cells.

The sequenced sample was thymocytes. The receptors come from a girl less than two years old with a congenital heart defect. The CDR3 runs from the conserved cysteine through the conserved F or W. The listing skips clone size in some rows; elsewhere it reads once, few, many or a size class.

V gene | clone size | CDR3 protein
TRBV5-6 | . | CASSKGQGNEQYF
TRBV5-4 | . | CASSPKRGATQYF
TRBV12-5 | . | CASGLVMFAGKGPYEQYF
TRBV5-1 | . | CASSLANRELYEQYF
TRBV9 | . | CASSVEENSYNSPLHF
TRBV19 | . | CASGRTGVFEEKLFF
TRBV6-5 | . | CASSRQGGSAFF
TRBV6-5 | once | CASQPRRDTEAFF
TRBV6-1 | . | CASSGVGDRGPSPYEQYF
TRBV25-1 | . | CASGGAPEGTEAFF
TRBV10-3 | . | CAISEPFPGHRNTEAFF
TRBV5-1 | few | CASSSNIPEGSYEQYF
TRBV28 | once | CASNRDSYGYTF
TRBV5-4 | . | CASSLADRALPTFPNTEAFF
TRBV11-2 | . | CASSPARFPTDTQYF
TRBV6-1 | . | CASTLGRGLGEQYF
TRBV5-4 | . | CASSLMSGGGQETQYF
TRBV4-1 | . | CASSQVQAGGGYEQFF
TRBV19 | . | CASSHLGNSGGFNEQFF
TRBV12-5 | few | CASGLWPGFNQPQHF
TRBV7-9 | . | CASSSRPTGNYEGYGYTF
TRBV6-1 | . | CASSENRVDHLLSTDTQYF
TRBV19 | . | CASRAVLGGGGYTF
TRBV5-8 | once | CASSLGTSDREGPYTF
TRBV11-2 | . | CASRDRKMTYSPLHF
TRBV7-3 | . | CASSLTGQGGNTGELFF
TRBV11-2 | . | CASSRNWASGGTTDTQYF
TRBV11-2 | . | CASSRREPYNSPLHF
TRBV7-9 | . | CASSYGGGQARQETQYF
TRBV7-8 | once | CASSLKGLSGANVLTF
TRBV7-6 | . | CASSLDVGQGRDYGYTF
TRBV29-1 | . | CSARTGPGGYTF
TRBV4-1 | . | CASSQSEWGTSGATDTQYF
TRBV4-1 | . | CASSLTSGSTDTQYF
TRBV27 | . | CASSSNLQGRGNQPQHF
TRBV5-1 | . | CASISTRPPYEQYF
TRBV5-8 | few | CASSLAVRNEKLFF
TRBV15 | . | CATSRSRQDIRTNEKLFF
TRBV4-1 | . | CASSQESRLGARGQGYGYTF
TRBV28 | . | CASRLRSGGVYQETQYF
TRBV18 | few | CASSIHYRSRGQRNQPQHF
TRBV15 | . | CATSNRARHYNEQFF
TRBV19 | . | CASSISGVLQETQYF
TRBV2 | . | CASTRLPGGLRAYGYTF
TRBV5-1 | . | CASSSLWTRAPYEQYF
TRBV6-1 | . | CASSEDRGGSGNTIYF
TRBV27 | . | CASSFDSAGAIYEQYF